This TCR beta chain is drawn from a study of blood T cell repertoires in COVID-19. Germline CDR1 SGHNT, CDR2 YYREEE (reference sequence). Trimming stripped 1 base from V and 4 bases from J, with 6 bases between. The CDR3 length is 12 residues. The repertoire was sequenced with immunoSEQ multiplex PCR; TCRdb's copy has only in-frame clones and lacks some. Counted here are a few hundred thousand clones, about 83% occurring once; the ten biggest clones make up approximately 5.7%. Note on this clone: Other DNA sequences in the sample encode the same CDR3.

V gene TRBV5-4 combines with J gene TRBJ2-7; TRBD2 is a possible D gene (5 bases). The TCR originated in a woman between 35 and 50 years old who had recovered from COVID-19. The specimen sequenced was PBMCs or T cells enriched from blood (not recorded which). CDR3 DNA sequence: TGTGCCAGCAGCTTGTCGGGGTACGAGCAGTACTTC. Its translation is CASSLSGYEQYF. Full variable domain (outside the CDR3, taken from reference TRBV5-4 and TRBJ2-7): ETGVTQSPTHLIKTRGQQVTLRCSSQSGHNTVSWYQQALGQGPQFIFQYYREEENGRGNFPPRFSGLQFPNYSSELNVNALELDDSALYLCASSLSGYEQYFGPGTRLTVT.